These T cell receptor beta chains were read from a single sample in a study of shared clonotypes between healthy human individuals. Only in-frame clones appear in the TCRdb table, and some are missing; sequencing was by immunoSEQ multiplex PCR. The sample gives 500,000 or so clones, roughly 95% of which show up once; around 0.067% is in the top ten. The source material was naive CD4+ T cells sorted from blood. These receptors all come from a woman aged 30 to 39 in good health. The CDR3 runs from the conserved cysteine through the conserved F or W. A D gene is named only where the DNA matches it firmly. Expanded clones get a size class; other rows say once, few or many, or leave the size out.

>TRBJ2-5|TRBV29-1|-|-
TGCAGCGTTGGCCTCCGTCGGGAGCAGTACTTC
CSVGLRREQYF
>TRBJ2-7|TRBV28|once|TRBD1
TGTGCCAGCAGGCCGACAGGGAGCTCCTACGAGCAGTACTTC
CASRPTGSSYEQYF
>TRBJ2-3|TRBV5-1|-|TRBD1
TGCGCCAGCAGCTCAGGGACAGCATTCACAGATACGCAGTATTTT
CASSSGTAFTDTQYF
>TRBJ1-5|TRBV6-5|-|-
TGTGCCAGCAGTTACAGGGCAGGGTATCAGCCCCAGCATTTT
CASSYRAGYQPQHF
>TRBJ2-5|TRBV7-6|-|-
TGTGCCAGCAGCTTATATGAGGCCCAAGAGACCCAGTACTTC
CASSLYEAQETQYF
>TRBJ2-1|TRBV6-4|-|-
TGTGCCAGCAGCATCAGCGGTCTTAATGAGCAGTTCTTC
CASSISGLNEQFF
>TRBJ1-5|TRBV28|-|-
TGTGCCAGCAGAACGAGCAATCAGCCCCAGCATTTT
CASRTSNQPQHF
>TRBJ2-7|TRBV5-1|-|TRBD2
TGCGCCAGCAGACCTGAACTAGCGGGAGTGGGGGAGCAGTACTTC
CASRPELAGVGEQYF
>TRBJ1-2|TRBV9|-|-
TGTGCCAGCAGCCCATCGACAGGAATCAACTATGGCTACACCTTC
CASSPSTGINYGYTF
>TRBJ1-2|TRBV29-1|-|-
TGCAGCGTTGACCGGACAGCTAACTATGGCTACACCTTC
CSVDRTANYGYTF
>TRBJ2-5|TRBV18|-|TRBD2
TGTGCCAGCTCACACGCCAGGGACTACCAGTACCAAGAGACCCAGTACTTC
CASSHARDYQYQETQYF
>TRBJ2-3|TRBV11-2|-|-
TGTGCCAGCAGCTACAACACAGATACGCAGTATTTT
CASSYNTDTQYF
>TRBJ2-1|TRBV29-1|once|-
TGCAGCGTAATGGGGACCAATGAGCAGTTCTTC
CSVMGTNEQFF
>TRBJ1-1|TRBV28|-|-
TGTGCCAGCATAACGGGGGACATGAACACTGAAGCTTTCTTT
CASITGDMNTEAFF
>TRBJ1-4|TRBV7-2|-|-
TGTGCCAGCAGCTCCTTGACATATCCAACTAATGAAAAACTGTTTTTT
CASSSLTYPTNEKLFF
>TRBJ2-5|TRBV4-1|-|TRBD1
TGCGCCAGCAGCCAAGGGGGGTCCCCGGGACAGCCATCAACGACCCAGTACTTC
CASSQGGSPGQPSTTQYF
>TRBJ2-3|TRBV7-6|-|-
TGTGCCAGCAGGCATGGATTCCGGGCCAGGGAGACAGATACGCAGTATTTT
CASRHGFRARETDTQYF
>TRBJ2-7|TRBV27|once|-
TGTGCCAGCAGCAGACCGGGTTCCTACGAGCAGTACTTC
CASSRPGSYEQYF
>TRBJ2-7|TRBV5-1|-|-
TGCGCCAGCAGCTTCGGGAACGAGCAGTACTTC
CASSFGNEQYF
>TRBJ2-3|TRBV7-2|-|TRBD2
TGTGCCAGCAGCTTAGTGGGGGGACTAGAGGGTACGCAGTATTTT
CASSLVGGLEGTQYF
>TRBJ2-7|TRBV7-2|-|-
TGTGCCAGCAGCCTTATTGGGGCGCGGGGCGAGCAGTACTTC
CASSLIGARGEQYF
>TRBJ2-1|TRBV9|-|-
TGTGCCAGCAGCGTAGTTGGGACAACTGAGCAGTTCTTC
CASSVVGTTEQFF
>TRBJ1-5|TRBV19|-|-
TGTGCCAGTAGTATAGATCGGACAAAGGGGACCAATAGTTGGCCCCAGCATTTT
CASSIDRTKGTNSWPQHF
>TRBJ1-2|TRBV5-3|-|TRBD1
TGTGCCAGAAGCTTGGACAGATGCGACAGGGCTAACTATGGCTACACCTTC
CARSLDRCDRANYGYTF
>TRBJ2-7|TRBV27|-|-
TGTGCCAGCAAGCGTTCGGGGCAGGGCGGCGAGCAGTACTTC
CASKRSGQGGEQYF
>TRBJ2-7|TRBV5-1|-|-
TGCGCCAGCAGCTTAGGGCAGGGCATCCACGAGCAGTACTTC
CASSLGQGIHEQYF
>TRBJ1-5|TRBV15|once|TRBD1
TGTGCCACCAGCAGATCGGACAGGAGAATAGGGCCCCAGCATTTT
CATSRSDRRIGPQHF
>TRBJ2-7|TRBV5-5|-|TRBD1
TGTGCCAGCAGCTTCGTTTTGGGACAGGCCTACGAGCAGTACTTC
CASSFVLGQAYEQYF
>TRBJ2-1|TRBV2|-|TRBD2
TGTGCCAGCAGTGTATCGGCTAGCGGACACAATGAGCAGTTCTTC
CASSVSASGHNEQFF
>TRBJ1-5|TRBV13|-|TRBD1
TGTGCCAGCAGCCGCAGGACAGGGCGAGGTCGGAGCAATCAGCCCCAGCATTTT
CASSRRTGRGRSNQPQHF
>TRBJ2-2|TRBV5-4|-|-
TGTGCCAGCAGCTTGGCTCCAGATGCGAACACCGGGGAGCTGTTTTTT
CASSLAPDANTGELFF
>TRBJ2-7|TRBV5-1|once|-
TGCGCCAGCAGCTTGGCTTCGGGGGACTACGAGCAGTACTTC
CASSLASGDYEQYF
>TRBJ2-2|TRBV6-5|-|-
TGTGCCAGCAGTTATGGGCAGGGGAACACCGGGGAGCTGTTTTTT
CASSYGQGNTGELFF
>TRBJ2-1|TRBV27|-|TRBD2
TGTGCCAGCCCGGGACTAGCGGGAGACTACAATGAGCAGTTCTTC
CASPGLAGDYNEQFF
>TRBJ1-4|TRBV19|-|TRBD1
TGTGCCAGTAACCCCCCGGACAGGGGATTCGGAAAACTGTTTTTT
CASNPPDRGFGKLFF
>TRBJ2-3|TRBV7-6|-|-
TGTGCCAGCAGCTTAGGGGTGGCTCGCGGGCAGTCCCACACGCAGTATTTT
CASSLGVARGQSHTQYF
>TRBJ1-1|TRBV5-1|-|-
TGCGCCAGCAGCCTCGTTGCGGGGGTTACCACTGAAGCTTTCTTT
CASSLVAGVTTEAFF
>TRBJ2-7|TRBV25-1|-|-
TGTGCCAGCACCCCGACCCCGGAGTCCTACGAGCAGTACTTC
CASTPTPESYEQYF
>TRBJ2-1|TRBV27|-|-
TGTGCCAGCAGTTTATCGGGGGGCGGGAGTGTCTACAATGAGCAGTTCTTC
CASSLSGGGSVYNEQFF
>TRBJ2-7|TRBV6-5|-|TRBD1
TGTGCCAGCAGTTACTCGGGGACAGGGTGGTACGAGCAGTACTTC
CASSYSGTGWYEQYF
>TRBJ1-3|TRBV7-9|-|-
TGTGCCAGCAGCTCTCGACAGAGCTCTGGAAACACCATATATTTT
CASSSRQSSGNTIYF